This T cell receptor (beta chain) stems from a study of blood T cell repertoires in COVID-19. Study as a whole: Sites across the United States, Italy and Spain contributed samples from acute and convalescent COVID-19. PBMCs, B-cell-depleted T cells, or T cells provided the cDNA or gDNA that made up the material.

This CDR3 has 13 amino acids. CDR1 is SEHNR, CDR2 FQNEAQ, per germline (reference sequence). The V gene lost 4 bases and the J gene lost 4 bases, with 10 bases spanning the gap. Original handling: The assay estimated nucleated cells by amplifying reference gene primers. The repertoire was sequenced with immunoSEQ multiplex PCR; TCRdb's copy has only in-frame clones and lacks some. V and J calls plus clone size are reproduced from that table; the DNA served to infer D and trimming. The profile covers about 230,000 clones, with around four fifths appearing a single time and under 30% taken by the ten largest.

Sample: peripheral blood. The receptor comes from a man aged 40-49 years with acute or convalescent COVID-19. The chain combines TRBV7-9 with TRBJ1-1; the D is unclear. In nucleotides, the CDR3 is TGTGCCAGCAGCTCATCTCGGAGCACTGAAGCTTTCTTT. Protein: CASSSSRSTEAFF.